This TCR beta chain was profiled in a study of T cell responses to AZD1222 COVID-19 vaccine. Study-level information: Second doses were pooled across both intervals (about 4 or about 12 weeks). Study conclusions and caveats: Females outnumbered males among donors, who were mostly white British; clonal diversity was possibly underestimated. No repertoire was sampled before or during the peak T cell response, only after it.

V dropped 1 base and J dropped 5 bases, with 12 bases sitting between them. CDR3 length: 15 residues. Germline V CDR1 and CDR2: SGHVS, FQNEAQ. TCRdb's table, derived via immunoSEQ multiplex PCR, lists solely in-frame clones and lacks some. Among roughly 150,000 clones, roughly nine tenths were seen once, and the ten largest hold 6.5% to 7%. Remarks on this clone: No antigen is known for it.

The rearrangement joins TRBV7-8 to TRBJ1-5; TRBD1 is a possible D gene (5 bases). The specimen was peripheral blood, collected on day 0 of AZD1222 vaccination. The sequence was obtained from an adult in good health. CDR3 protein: CASSLGGQGYQPQHF. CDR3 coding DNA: TGTGCCAGCAGCTTAGGCGGTCAGGGTTATCAGCCCCAGCATTTT.